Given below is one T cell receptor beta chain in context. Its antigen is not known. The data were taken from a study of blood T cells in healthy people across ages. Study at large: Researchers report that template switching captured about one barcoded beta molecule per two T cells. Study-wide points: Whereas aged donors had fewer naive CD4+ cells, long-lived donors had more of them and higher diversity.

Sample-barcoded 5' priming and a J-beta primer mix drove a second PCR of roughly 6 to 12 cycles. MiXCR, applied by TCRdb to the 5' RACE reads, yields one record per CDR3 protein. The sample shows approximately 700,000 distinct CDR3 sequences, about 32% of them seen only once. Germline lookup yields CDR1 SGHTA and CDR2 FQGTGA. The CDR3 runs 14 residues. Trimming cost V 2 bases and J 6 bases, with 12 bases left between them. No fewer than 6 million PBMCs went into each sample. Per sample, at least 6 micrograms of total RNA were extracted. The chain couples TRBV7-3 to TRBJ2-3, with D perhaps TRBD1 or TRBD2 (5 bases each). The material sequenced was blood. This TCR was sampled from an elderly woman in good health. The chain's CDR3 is CASSLDQGRDTQYF. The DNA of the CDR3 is TGTGCCAGCAGCTTAGACCAGGGACGGGATACGCAGTATTTT.